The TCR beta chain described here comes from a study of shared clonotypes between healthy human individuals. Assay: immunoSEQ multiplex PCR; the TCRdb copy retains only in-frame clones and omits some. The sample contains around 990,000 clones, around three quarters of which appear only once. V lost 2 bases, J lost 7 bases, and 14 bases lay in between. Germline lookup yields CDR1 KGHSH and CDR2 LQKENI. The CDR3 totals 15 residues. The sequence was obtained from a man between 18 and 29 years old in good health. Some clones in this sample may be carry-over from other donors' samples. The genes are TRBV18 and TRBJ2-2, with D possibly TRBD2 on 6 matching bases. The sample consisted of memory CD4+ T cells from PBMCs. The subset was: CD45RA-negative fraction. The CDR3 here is CASSPMTSDYGELFF. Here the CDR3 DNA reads TGTGCCAGCTCACCAATGACTAGTGACTACGGGGAGCTGTTTTTT.